A selection of T cell receptor beta chains follows, all from one sample in a study of T cell responses to AZD1222 COVID-19 vaccine. This table comes from immunoSEQ multiplex PCR, and its TCRdb copy is limited to in-frame clones, with some not included. The sample carries some 99,000 clones, around 87% recorded once. Source: peripheral blood, taken 28 days after the second AZD1222 dose. The receptors originated from an adult who received the AZD1222 COVID-19 vaccine. CDR3s leave out the opening cysteine and the closing phenylalanine or tryptophan.

v_call	j_call	cdr3_aa
TRBV10-3	TRBJ1-5	AIKGEAINQPQH
TRBV5-5	TRBJ1-5	ASSLSPGGSNQPQH
TRBV7-3	TRBJ1-2	ASSPQGQGYGYT
TRBV2	TRBJ1-3	ASSGQGAGNTIY
TRBV27	TRBJ1-2	ASSLMRQGSLDGYT
TRBV18	TRBJ2-2	ASSKRDGMNTGELF
TRBV5-1	TRBJ2-1	ASSLAAGGLYNEQF
TRBV4-3	TRBJ1-3	ASSQDTGSTDTGNTIY
TRBV19	TRBJ1-1	ASSIRQGPFEAF
TRBV6-5	TRBJ2-1	ASSTRNEQF
TRBV27	TRBJ2-6	ASSVAGTPGANVLT
TRBV21-1	TRBJ2-7	ASSNERLFGGTYEQY
TRBV9	TRBJ1-6	ASSVEHRANSPLH
TRBV6-1	TRBJ1-5	ASSEGGASNQPQH
TRBV7-2	TRBJ2-1	ASNGQGAVSYNEQF
TRBV5-1	TRBJ1-5	ASSLGQNNQPQH
TRBV5-1	TRBJ2-2	ASSPGTGVTGELF
TRBV7-8	TRBJ2-1	ASSIGQGDNEQF
TRBV18	TRBJ1-2	ASSPRGDSSNYGYT
TRBV30	TRBJ1-1	AWSVVTGGWEAF
TRBV20-1	TRBJ2-3	SASGAVTDTQY
TRBV27	TRBJ2-4	ASSLAIKNIQY